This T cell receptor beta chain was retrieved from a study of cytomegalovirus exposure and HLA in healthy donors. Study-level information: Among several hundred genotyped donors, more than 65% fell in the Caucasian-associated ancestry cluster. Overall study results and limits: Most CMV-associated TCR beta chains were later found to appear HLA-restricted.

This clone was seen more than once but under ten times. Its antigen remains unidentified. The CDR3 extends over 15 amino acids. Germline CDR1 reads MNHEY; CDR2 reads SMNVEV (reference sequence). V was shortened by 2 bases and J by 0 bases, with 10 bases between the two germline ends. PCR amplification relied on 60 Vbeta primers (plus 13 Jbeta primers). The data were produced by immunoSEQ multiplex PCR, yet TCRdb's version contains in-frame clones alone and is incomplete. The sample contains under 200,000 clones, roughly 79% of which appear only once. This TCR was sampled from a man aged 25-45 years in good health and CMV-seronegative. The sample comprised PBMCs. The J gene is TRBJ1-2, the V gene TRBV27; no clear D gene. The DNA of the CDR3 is TGTGCCAGCAGTTTACGAGGGCAGGCTAACTATGGCTACACCTTC. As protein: CASSLRGQANYGYTF.